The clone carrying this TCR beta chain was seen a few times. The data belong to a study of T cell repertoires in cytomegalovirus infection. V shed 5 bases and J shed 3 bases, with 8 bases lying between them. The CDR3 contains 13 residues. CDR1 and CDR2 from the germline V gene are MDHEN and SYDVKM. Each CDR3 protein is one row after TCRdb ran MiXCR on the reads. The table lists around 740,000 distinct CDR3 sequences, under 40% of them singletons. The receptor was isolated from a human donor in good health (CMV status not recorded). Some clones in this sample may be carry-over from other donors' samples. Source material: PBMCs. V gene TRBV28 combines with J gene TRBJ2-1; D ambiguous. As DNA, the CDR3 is TGTGCCAGCAGTGGTAGCCTCTACAATGAGCAGTTCTTC. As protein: CASSGSLYNEQFF.